This T cell receptor beta chain was profiled in a study of T cell changes during pregnancy in multiple sclerosis. Using immunoSEQ multiplex PCR, the repertoire was profiled, and TCRdb retains in-frame clones only, with some absent. The data contain some 62,000 clones, roughly 90% of them singletons. The CDR3 sequence is 11 residues long. The germline CDR1 and CDR2 sequences are MNHNY and SVGAGI (reference sequence). Trimming removed 7 bases from V and 3 bases from J, with 3 bases in between. The chain carries TRBV6-6 and TRBJ2-2; D is unclear. This receptor was taken from a female donor in good health, enrolled as a control in a pregnancy study. Sequenced material: peripheral blood, taken in the second trimester of pregnancy. The CDR3 loop reads CASTYTGELFF. The CDR3 bases are TGTGCCAGCACCTACACCGGGGAGCTGTTTTTT.